This T cell receptor (beta chain) was obtained from a study of blood T cell repertoires in COVID-19. Profiling relied on immunoSEQ multiplex PCR, and the TCRdb table lists in-frame clones only, not all of them. Of roughly 64,000 clones listed, approximately 84% are singletons. The CDR3 spans 14 residues. CDR1 is PRHDT and CDR2 is FYEKMQ in the germline V gene (reference sequence). The V gene lost 0 bases and the J gene lost 0 bases, with 2 bases spanning the gap. J is TRBJ1-4 and V is TRBV13; unclear D gene. This TCR was recovered from a man aged 50-59 years with active COVID-19. Sequenced material: peripheral blood. CDR3 region: CASSLGSTNEKLFF. DNA for the CDR3: TGTGCCAGCAGCTTAGGCTCAACTAATGAAAAACTGTTTTTT.